Reported below is one T cell receptor (beta chain). Some clones are missing from TCRdb's copy, which holds only in-frame ones; the method was immunoSEQ multiplex PCR. The sample consists of 200,000 to 300,000 clones, approximately 93% of them appearing once. This sample stems from a study of T cell responses to AZD1222 COVID-19 vaccine. CDR1 is SGHTA, CDR2 FQGNSA, per germline. Trimming took 5 bases from V and 0 from J; bases not matched to a gene: 6. CDR3 length: 15 residues. The chain has TRBV7-2 and TRBJ1-2; 7 bases fit TRBD1. The sample here was peripheral blood, taken on day 0 of AZD1222 vaccination. This TCR was sampled from an adult in good health. The CDR3 spells CASSPQTGPNYGYTF. The CDR3 region has the DNA TGTGCCAGCAGCCCTCAGACAGGGCCTAACTATGGCTACACCTTC.